A selection of T cell receptor beta chains follows, all from one sample in a study of regulatory T cells in long-lasting Graves disease. TCRdb fed the multiplex PCR reads into MiXCR, producing one record per CDR3 protein. Of under 450,000 distinct CDR3 sequences in the sample, around 24% are singletons; the top ten hold roughly a quarter. This material consisted of peripheral blood mononuclear cells (PBMCs), taken when the disease was refractory, from a patient treated with antithyroid drugs. The receptors were gathered from a female donor with Graves disease. Both conserved end residues are part of each CDR3. The order of the fields is D gene, J gene, V gene, clone size, CDR3 protein, CDR3 DNA. The D gene is left open where the match is weak. Clone sizes are given selectively: once, few, many, or a class where the clone is expanded.

>TRBD1|TRBJ1-5|TRBV28|-
CASSLARTGNQPQHF
TGTGCCAGCAGTTTAGCCCGGACAGGGAATCAGCCCCAGCATTTT
>-|TRBJ2-5|TRBV5-1|once
CASSGYAEETQYF
TGCGCCAGCAGCGGGTACGCAGAAGAGACCCAGTACTTC
>-|TRBJ1-3|TRBV9|-
CASSAIPFWGLEGNTIYF
TGTGCCAGCAGCGCCATACCATTTTGGGGGCTGGAAGGAAACACCATATATTTT
>-|TRBJ2-7|TRBV5-1|many
CASSLLQQTYEQYF
TGCGCCAGCAGCTTGTTACAGCAGACCTACGAGCAGTACTTC
>-|TRBJ1-3|TRBV11-2|few
CASSPHEATGGNTIYF
TGTGCCAGCAGCCCACATGAAGCTACAGGTGGAAACACCATATATTTT
>-|TRBJ2-7|TRBV6-1|few
CASSRQRSSYGQYF
TGTGCCAGCAGTAGACAGCGGAGCTCCTACGGGCAGTACTTC
>-|TRBJ1-5|TRBV12-3/TRBV12-4|many
CASSFRRSSNQPQHF
TGTGCCAGCAGTTTCAGGCGGTCCAGCAATCAGCCCCAGCATTTT
>-|TRBJ2-7|TRBV5-1|-
CATSTRDGSYEQYF
TGTGCCACTTCGACCCGGGACGGGTCCTACGAGCAGTACTTC
>-|TRBJ2-2|TRBV28|few
CASTIGGELFF
TGTGCCAGCACTATAGGCGGGGAGCTGTTTTTT
>TRBD2|TRBJ2-4|TRBV28|many
CASSSIRASDGRLAKNIQYF
TGTGCCAGCAGTTCAATAAGGGCATCGGACGGGAGGCTAGCCAAAAACATTCAGTACTTC
>-|TRBJ2-7|TRBV6-1|-
CASRGPRAEPYEQYF
TGTGCCAGCAGGGGGCCTCGAGCGGAACCCTACGAGCAGTACTTC
>TRBD1|TRBJ1-5|TRBV6-2/TRBV6-3|many
CASRQTGGYQPQHF
TGTGCCAGCAGACAGACAGGGGGATATCAGCCCCAGCATTTT
>-|TRBJ1-6|TRBV28|many
CASSFDAAYNSPLHF
TGTGCCAGCAGTTTTGATGCAGCCTATAATTCACCCCTCCACTTT
>-|TRBJ1-5|TRBV28|-
CASSPPDRRNQPQHF
TGTGCCAGCAGTCCTCCCGACCGCCGAAATCAGCCCCAGCATTTT
>-|TRBJ1-5|TRBV19|-
CASSIPSNQPQHF
TGTGCCAGTAGTATCCCCAGCAATCAGCCCCAGCATTTT
>-|TRBJ1-1|TRBV7-9|-
CASSLPGTGRTEAFF
TGTGCCAGCAGCCTCCCGGGAACAGGGCGGACTGAAGCTTTCTTT
>TRBD2|TRBJ2-1|TRBV4-1|-
CASSQGGLAAFGSYNEQFF
TGCGCCAGCAGCCAAGGCGGACTAGCGGCTTTCGGGTCCTACAATGAGCAGTTCTTC
>-|TRBJ1-1|TRBV19|-
CASSITFWVFFMNTEAFF
TGTGCCAGTAGTATTACCTTTTGGGTGTTCTTTATGAACACTGAAGCTTTCTTT
>-|TRBJ1-4|TRBV24-1|few
CATGLGEKLFF
TGTGCCACCGGGTTGGGTGAAAAACTGTTTTTT
>-|TRBJ1-1|TRBV18|few
CASSRNANTEAFF
TGTGCCAGCTCACGTAACGCGAACACTGAAGCTTTCTTT
>TRBD2|TRBJ2-5|TRBV15|many
CATSRDRSLAGAKQETQYF
TGTGCCACCAGCAGAGATAGGTCCCTAGCGGGAGCAAAACAAGAGACCCAGTACTTC
>-|TRBJ1-5|TRBV30|few
CAWSVFKGNQPQHF
TGTGCCTGGAGTGTATTTAAGGGGAATCAGCCCCAGCATTTT
>TRBD2|TRBJ2-7|TRBV6-5|many
CASSYSGTTYEQYF
TGTGCCAGCAGTTACTCGGGGACTACCTACGAGCAGTACTTC
>-|TRBJ1-5|TRBV19|few
CASSIYQISTSNQPQHF
TGTGCCAGTAGTATTTATCAAATCTCGACAAGCAATCAGCCCCAGCATTTT
>-|TRBJ1-3|TRBV5-1|-
CASSDGVGDTIYF
TGCGCCAGCAGCGACGGAGTCGGGGACACCATATATTTT
>TRBD2|TRBJ2-7|TRBV24-1|-
CATSDYSSGSYEQYF
TGTGCCACCAGTGATTATTCTAGCGGGTCCTACGAGCAGTACTTC
>-|TRBJ1-1|TRBV7-9|few
CASSFGGANTEAFF
TGTGCCAGCAGCTTCGGGGGGGCAAACACTGAAGCTTTCTTT
>-|TRBJ1-1|TRBV27|-
CASSRGTEDQAFF
TGTGCCAGCAGTCGCGGGACCGAAGACCAAGCTTTCTTT
>TRBD1|TRBJ2-7|TRBV6-1|many
CASRRTGAWEQYF
TGTGCCAGCAGGCGGACAGGGGCGTGGGAGCAGTACTTC
>-|TRBJ2-7|TRBV5-1|few
CASSYADYEQYF
TGCGCCAGCAGCTACGCAGACTACGAGCAGTACTTC
>-|TRBJ1-5|TRBV20-1|-
CSARGTFSQPQHF
TGCAGTGCTAGAGGGACCTTCTCTCAGCCCCAGCATTTT
>-|TRBJ2-2|TRBV24-1|few
CATSGAGGNTGELFF
TGTGCCACCAGTGGAGCAGGAGGGAACACCGGGGAGCTGTTTTTT
>-|TRBJ2-7|TRBV10-3|few
CAISQTRDHNYEQYF
TGTGCCATCAGTCAGACCCGGGACCACAACTACGAGCAGTACTTC
>TRBD1|TRBJ1-2|TRBV10-3|few
CAADRGSGYTF
TGTGCCGCAGACAGGGGCTCTGGCTACACCTTC
>TRBD1|TRBJ1-1|TRBV25-1|once
CASSRGLGNTEAFF
TGTGCCAGCAGCAGGGGGCTGGGGAACACTGAAGCTTTCTTT
>-|TRBJ2-5|TRBV20-1|many
CSPFQETQYF
TGCAGTCCATTCCAAGAGACCCAGTACTTC
>-|TRBJ1-5|TRBV7-9|-
CASSLESFRDNQPQHF
TGTGCCAGCAGCTTAGAATCGTTCAGGGACAATCAGCCCCAGCATTTT
>TRBD1|TRBJ1-2|TRBV12-3/TRBV12-4|many
CASRPSGTGGYGNYGYTF
TGTGCCAGCAGGCCATCCGGGACAGGGGGCTACGGGAACTATGGCTACACCTTC
>TRBD2|TRBJ2-7|TRBV20-1|-
CSACASGRAWEQYF
TGCAGTGCCTGCGCTAGCGGGAGGGCGTGGGAGCAGTACTTC
>-|TRBJ2-4|TRBV29-1|few
CSVEHSPAKNIQYF
TGCAGCGTTGAACATAGCCCAGCCAAAAACATTCAGTACTTC
>-|TRBJ1-5|TRBV20-1|few
CSAKRTEAAQPQHF
TGCAGTGCTAAGCGGACCGAGGCTGCTCAGCCCCAGCATTTT
>-|TRBJ2-7|TRBV28|-
CASSFPAIRPNTYEQYF
TGTGCCAGCAGTTTCCCAGCGATCCGTCCCAACACCTACGAGCAGTACTTC
>-|TRBJ1-2|TRBV25-1|-
CASSESTAGFTF
TGTGCCAGCAGTGAATCCACGGCTGGCTTCACCTTC
>TRBD1|TRBJ1-2|TRBV3-1|few
CASSEAGGVINYGYTF
TGTGCCAGCAGCGAAGCAGGGGGCGTGATTAACTATGGCTACACCTTC
>-|TRBJ2-1|TRBV6-2/TRBV6-3|-
CASSYRGQEQFF
TGTGCCAGCAGTTACCGCGGTCAGGAGCAGTTCTTC
>-|TRBJ1-3|TRBV3-1|few
CASSQVAGNTIYF
TGTGCCAGCAGCCAAGTAGCTGGAAACACCATATATTTT
>TRBD2|TRBJ2-5|TRBV14|many
CASSPSGTSGRETQYF
TGTGCCAGCAGCCCCTCCGGGACTAGCGGGAGAGAGACCCAGTACTTC
>-|TRBJ2-7|TRBV29-1|-
CSVEMDSYEQYF
TGCAGCGTTGAAATGGACAGTTACGAGCAGTACTTC